The entry below gives a single TCR beta chain sequence along with its context. Its antigen is currently unknown. Using its own MiXCR run on the 5' RACE reads, TCRdb lists one record per CDR3 protein. The data contain about 400,000 distinct CDR3 sequences, over 13% of them singletons. These data belong to a study of T-cell memory formation after mild COVID-19. Overall study findings and caveats: Clones that contracted from day 15 to 85 were balanced CD4/CD8, while later expanders leaned CD4+.

The germline V gene encodes CDR1 SGHAT and CDR2 FQNNGV. The CDR3 consists of 13 residues. With 3 bases removed from V and 6 bases from J, the gap between germline ends came to 11 bases. This receptor was identified in a man between 18 and 29 years old who had mild COVID-19 (a few samples of this study predate the infection). Cell type and time point are not known. The chain has TRBV11-2 and TRBJ1-2; D is unclear. The sequenced sample was PBMCs or a T cell subset sorted from them (not recorded which). The CDR3 DNA is TGTGCCAGCAGCTTGATGACGACGGATGGCTACACCTTC. It codes for CASSLMTTDGYTF.